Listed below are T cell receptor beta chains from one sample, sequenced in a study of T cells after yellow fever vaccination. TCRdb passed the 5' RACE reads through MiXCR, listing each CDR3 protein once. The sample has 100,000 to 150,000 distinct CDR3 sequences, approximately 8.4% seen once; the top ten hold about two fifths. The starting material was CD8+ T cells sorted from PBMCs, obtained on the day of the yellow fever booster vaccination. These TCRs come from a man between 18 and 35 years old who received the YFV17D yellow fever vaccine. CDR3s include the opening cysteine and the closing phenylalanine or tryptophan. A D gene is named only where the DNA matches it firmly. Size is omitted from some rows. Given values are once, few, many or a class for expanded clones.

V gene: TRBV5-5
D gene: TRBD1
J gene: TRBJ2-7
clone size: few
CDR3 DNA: TGTGCCAGCAGCCGGACAGGGGTCTACGAGCAGTACTTC
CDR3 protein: CASSRTGVYEQYF

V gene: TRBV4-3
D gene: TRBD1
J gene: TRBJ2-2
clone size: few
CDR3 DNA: TGCGCCAGCAGCCAGGACCGGACAGGGTACACCGGGGAGCTGTTTTTT
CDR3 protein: CASSQDRTGYTGELFF

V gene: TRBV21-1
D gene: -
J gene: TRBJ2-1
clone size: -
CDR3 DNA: TGTGCCAGCAGCAAAGGTATCGGGCGATCCTACAATGAGCAGTTCTTC
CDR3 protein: CASSKGIGRSYNEQFF

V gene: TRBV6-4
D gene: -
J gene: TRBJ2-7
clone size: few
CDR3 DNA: TGTGCCAGCAGTGAGACAGGGGAGGGCCAGGAGCAGTACTTC
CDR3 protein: CASSETGEGQEQYF

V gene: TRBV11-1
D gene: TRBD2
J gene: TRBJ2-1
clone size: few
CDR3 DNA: TGTGCCAGCAGCTTAGTAGGCGGGGGGGGATACAATGAGCAGTTCTTC
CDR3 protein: CASSLVGGGGYNEQFF

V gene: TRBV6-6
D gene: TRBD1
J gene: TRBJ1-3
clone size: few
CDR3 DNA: TGTGCCAGCAGCGGGACAGGGATGAGGTTCGGTGGAAACACCATATATTTT
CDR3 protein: CASSGTGMRFGGNTIYF

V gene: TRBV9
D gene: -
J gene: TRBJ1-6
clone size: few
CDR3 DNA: TGTGCCAGCAGCGTAGATGGGGGGGACCCCTACGCACCCCTCCACTTT
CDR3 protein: CASSVDGGDPYAPLHF

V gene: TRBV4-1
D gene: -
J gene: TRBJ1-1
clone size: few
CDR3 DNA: TGCGCCAGCAGCTGGGTTGGGGAGGTTGAAGCTTTCTTT
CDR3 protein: CASSWVGEVEAFF

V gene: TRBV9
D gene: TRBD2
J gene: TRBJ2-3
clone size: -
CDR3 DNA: TGTGCCAGCAGCGTTTATGCGGGGGACGATACGCAGTATTTT
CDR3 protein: CASSVYAGDDTQYF

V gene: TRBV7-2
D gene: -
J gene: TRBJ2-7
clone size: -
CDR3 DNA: TGTGCCAGCAGCTCCGCCCCCGGCGAGCAGTACTTC
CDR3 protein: CASSSAPGEQYF

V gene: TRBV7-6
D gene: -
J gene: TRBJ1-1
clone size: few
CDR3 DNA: TGTGCCAGCAGCAGGGGCATTGGCACTGAAGCTTTCTTT
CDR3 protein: CASSRGIGTEAFF

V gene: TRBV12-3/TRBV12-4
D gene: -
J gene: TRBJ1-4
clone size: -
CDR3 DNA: TGTGCCAGCAGTCCAGACGGTGAAAAACTGTTTTTT
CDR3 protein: CASSPDGEKLFF

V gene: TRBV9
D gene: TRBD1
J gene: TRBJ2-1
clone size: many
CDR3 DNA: TGTGCCAGCAGCGGACGGGACAGGCGATCATACAATGAGCAGTTCTTC
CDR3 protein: CASSGRDRRSYNEQFF

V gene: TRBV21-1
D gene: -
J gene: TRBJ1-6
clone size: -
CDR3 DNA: TGTGCCAGCAGCCCTGCCGACAGGGTCTCTTCACCCCTCCACTTT
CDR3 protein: CASSPADRVSSPLHF

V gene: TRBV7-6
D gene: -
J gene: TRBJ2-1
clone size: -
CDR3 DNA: TGTGCCAGCAGCTTAGACGGGGGAAGCGAGCAGTTCTTC
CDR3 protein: CASSLDGGSEQFF

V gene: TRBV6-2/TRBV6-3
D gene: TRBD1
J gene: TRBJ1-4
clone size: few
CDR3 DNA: TGTGCCAGCAGTCCCGGGACAGGGTTCAACTTGGATGAAAAACTGTTTTTT
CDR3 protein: CASSPGTGFNLDEKLFF

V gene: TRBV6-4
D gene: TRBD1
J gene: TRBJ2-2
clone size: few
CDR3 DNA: TGTGCCAGCAGTGCCGGGACAGGGGGCACCGGGGAGCTGTTTTTT
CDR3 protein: CASSAGTGGTGELFF

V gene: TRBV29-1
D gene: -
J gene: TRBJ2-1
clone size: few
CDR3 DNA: TGCAGCGTTGAAGATTTTACGGGCCGGCCCAATGAGCAGTTCTTC
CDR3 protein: CSVEDFTGRPNEQFF

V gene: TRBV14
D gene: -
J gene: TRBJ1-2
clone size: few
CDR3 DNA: TGTGCCAGCAGCCAAGATCAAGGGTATGGCTACACCTTC
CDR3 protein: CASSQDQGYGYTF

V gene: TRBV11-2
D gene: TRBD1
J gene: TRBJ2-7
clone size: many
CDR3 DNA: TGTGCCAGCAGCTCGACAGGGGGCTCGAACGAGCAGTACTTC
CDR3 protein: CASSSTGGSNEQYF

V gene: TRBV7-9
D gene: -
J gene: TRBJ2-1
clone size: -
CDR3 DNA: TGTGCCTACGCCGGGGCCCCGGTTGAGCAGTTCTTC
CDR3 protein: CAYAGAPVEQFF

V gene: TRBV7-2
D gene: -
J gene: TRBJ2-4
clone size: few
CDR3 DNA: TGTGCCAGCAGCTTAGCGGGGCCGCTGAAGGGATCCAAAAACATTCAGTACTTC
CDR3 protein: CASSLAGPLKGSKNIQYF

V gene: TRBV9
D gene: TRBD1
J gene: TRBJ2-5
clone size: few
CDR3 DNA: TGTGCCAGCAGCGCGACAGGGTTAGGGGAGACCCAGTACTTC
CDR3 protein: CASSATGLGETQYF

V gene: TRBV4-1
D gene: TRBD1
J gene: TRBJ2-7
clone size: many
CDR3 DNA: TGCGCCAGCAGCCGCGCAAGGAGGACAGGGGAAGGTGGCGAGCAGTACTTC
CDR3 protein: CASSRARRTGEGGEQYF

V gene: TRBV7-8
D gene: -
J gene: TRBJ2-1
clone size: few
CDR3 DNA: TGTGCCAGCAGCGAGTACGAGCAGTTCTTC
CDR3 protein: CASSEYEQFF

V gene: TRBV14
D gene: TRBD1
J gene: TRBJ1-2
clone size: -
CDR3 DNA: TGTGCCAGCAGCCATTCGACAGGGCCTATCGATGACTATGGCTACACCTTC
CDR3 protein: CASSHSTGPIDDYGYTF

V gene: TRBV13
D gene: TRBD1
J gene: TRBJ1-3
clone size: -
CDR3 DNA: TGTGCCAGCAGCTACCGGACAGGGGGCAACACCATATATTTT
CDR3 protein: CASSYRTGGNTIYF

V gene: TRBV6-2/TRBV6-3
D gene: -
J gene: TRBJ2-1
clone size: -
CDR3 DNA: TGTGCCAGCAGTATGACTCTGGGGAGCGGGCAGAGCTCCTACAATGAGCAGTTCTTC
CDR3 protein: CASSMTLGSGQSSYNEQFF

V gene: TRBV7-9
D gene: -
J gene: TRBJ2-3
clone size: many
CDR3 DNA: TGTGCCAGCAGCTTAGTTGGACCCAAGGGGATCGATACGCAGTATTTT
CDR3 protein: CASSLVGPKGIDTQYF

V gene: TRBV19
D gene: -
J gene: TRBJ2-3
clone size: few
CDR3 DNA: TGTGCCAGTAGTACCTGGGCGGGGGCCGACACAGATACGCAGTATTTT
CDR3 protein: CASSTWAGADTDTQYF

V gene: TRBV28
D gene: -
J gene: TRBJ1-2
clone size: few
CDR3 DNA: TGTGCCAGCAGTTTCCAGAGGACTAACTATGGCTACACCTTC
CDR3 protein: CASSFQRTNYGYTF

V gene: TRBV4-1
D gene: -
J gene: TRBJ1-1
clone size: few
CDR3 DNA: TGCGCCAGCAGGGGAGGAGGGGGGAACACTGAAGCTTTCTTT
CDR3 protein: CASRGGGGNTEAFF

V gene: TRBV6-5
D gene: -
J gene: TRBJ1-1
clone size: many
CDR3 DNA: TGTGCCAGCAGTAGATGGGGCGACACTGAAGCTTTCTTT
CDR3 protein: CASSRWGDTEAFF

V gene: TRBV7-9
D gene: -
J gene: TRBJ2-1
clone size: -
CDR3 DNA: TGTGCCAGCAGCTTAGTGCGCAGCTCCTACAATGAGCAGTTCTTC
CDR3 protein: CASSLVRSSYNEQFF

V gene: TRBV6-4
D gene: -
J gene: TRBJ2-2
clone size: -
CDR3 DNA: TGTGCCAGCAGTGAGTCGCTTACCGGGGAGCTGTTTTTT
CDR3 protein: CASSESLTGELFF

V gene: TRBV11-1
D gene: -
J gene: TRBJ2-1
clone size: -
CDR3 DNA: TGTGCCAGCAGCGAAACGGGTAGGGTCGGCTCCTACAATGAGCAGTTCTTC
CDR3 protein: CASSETGRVGSYNEQFF

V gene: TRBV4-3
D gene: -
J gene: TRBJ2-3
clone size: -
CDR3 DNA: TGCGCCAGCAGCCTCGGACATCCATCCACAGATACGCAGTATTTT
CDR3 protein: CASSLGHPSTDTQYF

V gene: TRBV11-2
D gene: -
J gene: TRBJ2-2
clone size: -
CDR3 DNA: TGTGCCAGCAGCTTAGTTCCTGGGACTGGTGGGGCCGGGGAGCTGTTTTTT
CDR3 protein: CASSLVPGTGGAGELFF

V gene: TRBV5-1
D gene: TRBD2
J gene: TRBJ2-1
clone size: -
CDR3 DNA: TGCGCCACCCGGGGGGGCTCGAGCTCCTACAATGAGCAGTTCTTC
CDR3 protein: CATRGGSSSYNEQFF

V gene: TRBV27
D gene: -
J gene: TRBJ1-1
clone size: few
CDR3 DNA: TGTGCCAGCAGTTTAGGGGGTCACGGGGCTGAAGCTTTCTTT
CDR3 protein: CASSLGGHGAEAFF

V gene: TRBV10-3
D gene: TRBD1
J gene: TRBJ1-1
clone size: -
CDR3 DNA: TGTGCCATCAGTGGTGACAGGGGGCGGGCAAGGAATGAAGCTTTCTTT
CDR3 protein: CAISGDRGRARNEAFF